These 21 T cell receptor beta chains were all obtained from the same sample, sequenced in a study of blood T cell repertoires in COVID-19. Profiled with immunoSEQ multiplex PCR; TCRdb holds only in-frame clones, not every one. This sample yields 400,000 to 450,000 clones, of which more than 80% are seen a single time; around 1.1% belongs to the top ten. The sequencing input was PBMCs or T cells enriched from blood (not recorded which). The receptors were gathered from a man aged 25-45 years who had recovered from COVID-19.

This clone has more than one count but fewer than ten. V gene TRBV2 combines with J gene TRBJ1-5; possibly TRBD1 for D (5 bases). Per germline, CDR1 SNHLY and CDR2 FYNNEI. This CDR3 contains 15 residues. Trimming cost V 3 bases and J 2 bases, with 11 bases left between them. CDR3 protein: CASSDPRAGNQPQHF. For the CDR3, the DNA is TGTGCCAGCAGTGACCCCAGGGCTGGCAATCAGCCCCAGCATTTT.

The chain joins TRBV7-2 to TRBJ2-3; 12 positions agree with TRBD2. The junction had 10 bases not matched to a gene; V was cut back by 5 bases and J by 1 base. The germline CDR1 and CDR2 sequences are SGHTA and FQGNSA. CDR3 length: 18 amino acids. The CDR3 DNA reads TGTGCCAGCAGCCTCTCGCTAGCGGGAGGGCCTGGCACAGATACGCAGTATTTT. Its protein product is CASSLSLAGGPGTDTQYF.

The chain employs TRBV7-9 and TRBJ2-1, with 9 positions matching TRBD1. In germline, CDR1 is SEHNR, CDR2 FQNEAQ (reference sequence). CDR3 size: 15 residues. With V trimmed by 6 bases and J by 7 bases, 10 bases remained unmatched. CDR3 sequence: CASSLDRGGINEQFF. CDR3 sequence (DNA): TGTGCCAGCAGTTTGGACAGGGGAGGAATAAATGAGCAGTTCTTC.

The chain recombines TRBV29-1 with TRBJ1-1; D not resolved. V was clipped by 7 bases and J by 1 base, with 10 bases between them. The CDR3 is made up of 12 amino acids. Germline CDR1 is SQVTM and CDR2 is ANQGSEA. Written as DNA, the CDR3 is TGCAGCGCGAGTGAGTCGAACACTGAAGCTTTCTTT. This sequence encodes CSASESNTEAFF.

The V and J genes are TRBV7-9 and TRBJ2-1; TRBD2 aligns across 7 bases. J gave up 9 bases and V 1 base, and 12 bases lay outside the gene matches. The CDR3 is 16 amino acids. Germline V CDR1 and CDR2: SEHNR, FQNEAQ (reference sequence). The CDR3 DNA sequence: TGTGCCAGCAGCTTAGAGGGAGGGGACTCACTAGGTGAGCAGTTCTTC. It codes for CASSLEGGDSLGEQFF. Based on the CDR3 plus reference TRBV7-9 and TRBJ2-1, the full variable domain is DTGVSQNPRHKITKRGQNVTFRCDPISEHNRLYWYRQTLGQGPEFLTYFQNEAQLEKSRLLSDRFSAERPKGSFSTLEIQRTEQGDSAMYLCASSLEGGDSLGEQFFGPGTRLTVL.

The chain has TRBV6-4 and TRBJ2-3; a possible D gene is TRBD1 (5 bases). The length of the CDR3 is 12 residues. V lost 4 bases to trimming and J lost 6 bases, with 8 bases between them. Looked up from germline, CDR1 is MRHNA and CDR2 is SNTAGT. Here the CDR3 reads CASSGAGDTQYF. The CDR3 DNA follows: TGTGCCAGCAGTGGAGCAGGGGATACGCAGTATTTT.

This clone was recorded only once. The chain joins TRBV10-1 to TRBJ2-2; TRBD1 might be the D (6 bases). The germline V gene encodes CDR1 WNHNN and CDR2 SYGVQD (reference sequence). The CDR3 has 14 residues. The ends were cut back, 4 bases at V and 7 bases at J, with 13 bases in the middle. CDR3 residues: CASSAQGRSGELFF. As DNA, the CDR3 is TGCGCCAGCAGTGCACAGGGACGGAGCGGGGAGCTGTTTTTT.

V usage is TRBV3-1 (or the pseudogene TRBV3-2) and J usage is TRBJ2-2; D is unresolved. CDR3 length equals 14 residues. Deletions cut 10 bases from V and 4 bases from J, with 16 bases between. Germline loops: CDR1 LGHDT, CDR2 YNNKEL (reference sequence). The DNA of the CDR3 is TGTGCCACCAACAGTCGTTTGGGCACCGGGGAGCTGTTTTTT. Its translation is CATNSRLGTGELFF.

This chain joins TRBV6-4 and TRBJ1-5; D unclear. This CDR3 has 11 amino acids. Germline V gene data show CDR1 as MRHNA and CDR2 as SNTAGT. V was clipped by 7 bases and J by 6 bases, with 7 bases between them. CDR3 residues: CASTSGQPQHF. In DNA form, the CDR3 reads TGTGCCAGCACCAGCGGTCAGCCCCAGCATTTT.

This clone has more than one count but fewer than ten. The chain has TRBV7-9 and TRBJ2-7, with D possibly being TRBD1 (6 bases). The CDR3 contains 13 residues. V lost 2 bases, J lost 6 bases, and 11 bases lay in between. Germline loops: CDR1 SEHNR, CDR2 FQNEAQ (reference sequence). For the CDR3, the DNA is TGTGCCAGCAGCTTAAGTTCAGGGGTCGAGCAGTACTTC. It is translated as CASSLSSGVEQYF.

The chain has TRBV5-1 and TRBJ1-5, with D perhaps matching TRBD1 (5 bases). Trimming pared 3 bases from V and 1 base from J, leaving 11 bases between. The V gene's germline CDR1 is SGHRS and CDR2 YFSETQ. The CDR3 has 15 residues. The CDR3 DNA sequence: TGCGCCAGCAGCTGGTCAGGGCAGAGCAATCAGCCCCAGCATTTT. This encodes CASSWSGQSNQPQHF.

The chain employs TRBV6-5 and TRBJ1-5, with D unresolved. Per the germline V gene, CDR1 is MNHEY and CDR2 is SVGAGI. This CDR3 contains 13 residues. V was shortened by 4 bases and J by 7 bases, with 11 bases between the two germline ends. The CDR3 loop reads CASSSVIHQPQHF. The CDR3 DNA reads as TGTGCCAGCAGTTCAGTTATACACCAGCCCCAGCATTTT.

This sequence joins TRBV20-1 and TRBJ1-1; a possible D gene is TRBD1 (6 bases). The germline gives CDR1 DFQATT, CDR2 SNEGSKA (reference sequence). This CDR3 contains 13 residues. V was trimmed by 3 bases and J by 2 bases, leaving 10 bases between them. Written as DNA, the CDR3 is TGCAGTGCTAGTTGGACAGTAAACACTGAAGCTTTCTTT. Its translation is CSASWTVNTEAFF.

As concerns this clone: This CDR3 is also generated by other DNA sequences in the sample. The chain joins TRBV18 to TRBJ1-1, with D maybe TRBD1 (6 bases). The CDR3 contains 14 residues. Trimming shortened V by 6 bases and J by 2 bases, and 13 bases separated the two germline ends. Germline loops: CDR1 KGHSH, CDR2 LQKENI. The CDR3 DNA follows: TGTGCCAGCTCCCCCAGGGGTCTTAACACTGAAGCTTTCTTT. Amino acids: CASSPRGLNTEAFF.

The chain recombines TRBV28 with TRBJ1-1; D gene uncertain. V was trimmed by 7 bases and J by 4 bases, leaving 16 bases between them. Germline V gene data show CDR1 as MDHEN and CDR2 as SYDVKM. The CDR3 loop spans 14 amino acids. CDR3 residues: CASTRPTVSTEAFF. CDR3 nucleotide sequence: TGTGCCAGCACCCGCCCTACAGTGAGCACTGAAGCTTTCTTT.

CDR3: CASSVGLGLAPRKETQYF. CDR3 in DNA: TGTGCCAGCAGCGTAGGATTGGGACTAGCGCCAAGAAAAGAGACCCAGTACTTC. This chain joins TRBV9 and TRBJ2-5; TRBD2 aligns across 10 bases. Germline CDR1 and CDR2: SGDLS and YYNGEE. The ends lost 0 bases at V and 3 bases at J; junction bases unmatched: 11. The CDR3 runs to 18 residues.

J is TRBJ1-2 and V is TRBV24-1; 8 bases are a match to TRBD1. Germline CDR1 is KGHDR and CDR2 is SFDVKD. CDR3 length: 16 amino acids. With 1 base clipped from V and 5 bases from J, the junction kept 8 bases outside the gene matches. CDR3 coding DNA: TGTGCCACCAGTGATTTTCGCGGACAGGGAGATTATGGCTACACCTTC. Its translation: CATSDFRGQGDYGYTF.

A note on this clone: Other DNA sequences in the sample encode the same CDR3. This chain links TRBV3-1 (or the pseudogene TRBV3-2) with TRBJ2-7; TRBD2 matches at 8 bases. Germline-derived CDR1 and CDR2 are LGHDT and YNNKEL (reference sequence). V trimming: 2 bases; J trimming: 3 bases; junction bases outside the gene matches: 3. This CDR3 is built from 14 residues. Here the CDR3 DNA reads TGTGCCAGCAGCCAATCGAGCGGGAGCTACGAGCAGTACTTC. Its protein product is CASSQSSGSYEQYF.

CDR3 sequence reads: CASRKGGTNSPLHF. The DNA of the CDR3 is TGTGCCAGCAGGAAAGGGGGCACTAATTCACCCCTCCACTTT. The V and J genes are TRBV2 and TRBJ1-6; 7 bases match TRBD1. There are 14 residues in the CDR3. With V trimmed by 6 bases and J by 6 bases, 5 bases remained unmatched. Germline V CDR1 and CDR2: SNHLY, FYNNEI. The whole variable domain, filled in from reference TRBV2 and TRBJ1-6, reads EPEVTQTPSHQVTQMGQEVILRCVPISNHLYFYWYRQILGQKVEFLVSFYNNEISEKSEIFDDQFSVERPDGSNFTLKIRSTKLEDSAMYFCASRKGGTNSPLHFGNGTRLTVT.

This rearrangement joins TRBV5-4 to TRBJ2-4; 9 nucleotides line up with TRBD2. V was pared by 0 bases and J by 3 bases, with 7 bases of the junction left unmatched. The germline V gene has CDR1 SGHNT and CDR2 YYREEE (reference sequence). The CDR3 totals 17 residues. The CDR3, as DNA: TGTGCCAGCAGCTTGGGTGCGGGAGGGCCTAACAAAAACATTCAGTACTTC. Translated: CASSLGAGGPNKNIQYF.

CDR3: CASSPSVSNYGYTF. In DNA form, the CDR3 reads TGTGCCAGCAGTCCGTCGGTTTCAAACTATGGCTACACCTTC. The chain carries TRBV28 and TRBJ1-2; D not resolved. Germline CDR1 and CDR2: MDHEN and SYDVKM. CDR3 length: 14 amino acids. V dropped 5 bases and J dropped 2 bases, with 12 bases sitting between them.